This T cell receptor (beta chain) was sequenced in a study of T cells in Graves' hyperthyroidism and ophthalmopathy. General observations from the study: The model's output predicted ophthalmopathy at a median of roughly 6.9 months prior to onset.

This clonotype was counted ten times or more. As yet, its antigen is unknown. Germline assignment: CDR1 KGHSH and CDR2 LQKENI. CDR3 length: 14 amino acids. Unmatched junction bases numbered 8, after V lost 6 bases and J lost 4 bases. Participants, patients aged 18 to 65, had newly diagnosed hyperthyroidism with a duration under 2 months. Patients were excluded because of uncontrolled infection, other autoimmune disease, pregnancy or lactation. The PBMCs were sourced from fresh peripheral blood (about 9.7 ml). TCR beta CDR3 sequences were amplified from RNA transcripts. HTBI primers were used for first-round RT-PCR of the TCR CDR3. TCRdb recomputed calls from the multiplex PCR reads with MiXCR, one row per CDR3 protein. The sample holds some 770,000 distinct CDR3 sequences; roughly 17% are singletons and the top ten take under 8.5%.

The sample was blood. V gene TRBV18 combines with J gene TRBJ2-5; 7 positions match TRBD1. The sequence was obtained from a young man with Graves' hyperthyroidism. CDR3 DNA sequence: TGTGCCAGCTCCCGTACAGGGGACCCAGAGACCCAGTACTTC. Its translation: CASSRTGDPETQYF.